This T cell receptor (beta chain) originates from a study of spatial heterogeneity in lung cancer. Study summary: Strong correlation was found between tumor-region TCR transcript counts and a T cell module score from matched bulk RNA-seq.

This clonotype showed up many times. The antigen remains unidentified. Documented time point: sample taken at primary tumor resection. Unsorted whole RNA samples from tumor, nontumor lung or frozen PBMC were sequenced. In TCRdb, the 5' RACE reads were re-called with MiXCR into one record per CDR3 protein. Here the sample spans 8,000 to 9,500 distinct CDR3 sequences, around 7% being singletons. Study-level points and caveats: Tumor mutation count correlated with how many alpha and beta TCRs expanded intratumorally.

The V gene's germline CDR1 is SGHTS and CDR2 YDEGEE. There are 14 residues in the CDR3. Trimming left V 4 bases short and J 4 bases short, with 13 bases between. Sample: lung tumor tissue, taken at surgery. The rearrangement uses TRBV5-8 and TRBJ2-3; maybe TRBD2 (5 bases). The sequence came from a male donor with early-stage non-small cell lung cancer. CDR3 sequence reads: CASSHGLEADTQYF. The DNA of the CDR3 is TGTGCCAGCAGCCATGGACTGGAGGCAGATACGCAGTATTTT.